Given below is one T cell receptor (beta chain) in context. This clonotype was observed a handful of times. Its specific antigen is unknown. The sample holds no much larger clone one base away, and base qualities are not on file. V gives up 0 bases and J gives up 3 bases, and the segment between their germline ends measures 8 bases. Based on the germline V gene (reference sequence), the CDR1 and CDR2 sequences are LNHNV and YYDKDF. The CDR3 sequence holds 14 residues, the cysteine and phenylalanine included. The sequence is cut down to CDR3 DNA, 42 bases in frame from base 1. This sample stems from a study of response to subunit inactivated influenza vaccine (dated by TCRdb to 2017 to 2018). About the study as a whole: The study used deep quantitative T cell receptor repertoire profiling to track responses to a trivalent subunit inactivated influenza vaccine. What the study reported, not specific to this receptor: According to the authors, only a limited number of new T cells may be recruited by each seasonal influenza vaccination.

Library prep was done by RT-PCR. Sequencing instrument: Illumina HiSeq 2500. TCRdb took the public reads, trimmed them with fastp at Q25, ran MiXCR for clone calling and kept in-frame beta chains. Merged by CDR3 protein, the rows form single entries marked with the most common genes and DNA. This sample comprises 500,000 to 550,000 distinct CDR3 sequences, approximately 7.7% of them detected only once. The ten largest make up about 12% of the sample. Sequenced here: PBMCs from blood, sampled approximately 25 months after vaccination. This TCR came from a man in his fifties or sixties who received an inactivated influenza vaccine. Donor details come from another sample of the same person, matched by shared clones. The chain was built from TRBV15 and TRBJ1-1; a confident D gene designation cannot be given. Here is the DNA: TGTGCCACCAGCAGAGATGCGAGGGACACTGAAGCTTTCTTT. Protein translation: CATSRDARDTEAFF.